The 20 T cell receptor beta chains given below trace back to one sample, sequenced in a study of identical twins. TCRdb analysed the 5' RACE reads with MiXCR anew, one entry per CDR3 protein. The sample has approximately 890,000 distinct CDR3 sequences; over 9% are singletons. This same sample was also taken into another study, of yellow fever vaccine responses in identical twins.

The material sequenced was PBMCs. The source of these receptors is a woman aged 18-29 years in good health.

In this sample, this clonotype turned up a few times. The rearrangement joins TRBV6-5 to TRBJ2-5, with unresolved D. V was shortened by 4 bases and J by 7 bases, with 13 bases between the two germline ends. CDR1 and CDR2 from the germline V gene are MNHEY and SVGAGI. The CDR3 contains 13 residues. The CDR3 DNA sequence: TGTGCCAGCAGTTCGACCGAACTGGGGACCCAGTACTTC. Residues: CASSSTELGTQYF.

This chain links TRBV4-1 with TRBJ2-5; D gene unclear. Germline V gene lookup returns CDR1 MGHRA and CDR2 YSYEKL. The CDR3 sequence is 12 residues long. The germline V and J ends were trimmed by 7 bases and 3 bases, with 9 bases remaining between them. The CDR3 nucleotides read TGCGCCAGCATGGGAAGGGAAGAGACCCAGTACTTC. Protein sequence: CASMGREETQYF.

The table lists this clonotype with many counts. The chain joins TRBV11-2 to TRBJ2-2, with 7 bases that match TRBD2. Per the germline V gene, CDR1 is SGHAT and CDR2 is FQNNGV. Trimming at V came to 2 bases and at J to 4 bases, leaving 4 bases not matched to a gene. The CDR3 extends over 15 amino acids. This chain's CDR3 is CASSLSGMGTGELFF. As DNA, the CDR3 is TGTGCCAGCAGCTTAAGCGGGATGGGCACCGGGGAGCTGTTTTTT. Together with reference TRBV11-2 and TRBJ2-2, the CDR3 gives the full variable domain: EAGVAQSPRYKIIEKRQSVAFWCNPISGHATLYWYQQILGQGPKLLIQFQNNGVVDDSQLPKDRFSAERLKGVDSTLKIQPAKLEDSAVYLCASSLSGMGTGELFFGEGSRLTVL.

The rearrangement links TRBV20-1 to TRBJ2-1; the match to TRBD2 covers 9 bases. Germline lookup yields CDR1 DFQATT and CDR2 SNEGSKA (reference sequence). J was trimmed by 8 bases and V by 3 bases; bases with no gene match: 14. The CDR3 contains 16 residues. As DNA, the CDR3 is TGCAGTGCTAGCCCCAGGGATCTAGCGGGATTCGATGAGCAGTTCTTC. Protein sequence: CSASPRDLAGFDEQFF.

This clonotype was detected a few times. The V and J genes are TRBV7-8 and TRBJ2-7, with D perhaps TRBD1 (5 bases). V shed 5 bases and J shed 2 bases, with 13 bases lying between them. This CDR3 is 14 amino acids long. Germline V gene sequence: CDR1 SGHVS, CDR2 FQNEAQ. Here the CDR3 DNA reads TGTGCCAGCAGCCCCCATAAGGGGCCCTACGAGCAGTACGTC. Amino acid sequence: CASSPHKGPYEQYV.

This clonotype was observed at least ten times. The genes are TRBV13 and TRBJ1-2, with D possibly being TRBD1 (6 bases). The V gene lost 5 bases and the J gene lost 6 bases, with 13 bases spanning the gap. Per the germline V gene, CDR1 is PRHDT and CDR2 is FYEKMQ (reference sequence). The CDR3 totals 13 residues. The chain's CDR3 is CASSQRQANGYTF. CDR3 sequence (DNA): TGTGCCAGCAGCCAGAGACAGGCAAATGGCTACACCTTC.

This clonotype was counted between two and nine times. The chain couples TRBV5-4 to TRBJ2-5, with D perhaps matching TRBD1 (5 bases). Trimming removed 4 bases at V and 5 bases at J, with 15 bases between. This CDR3 is 14 amino acids long. The germline CDR1 and CDR2 sequences are SGHNT and YYREEE (reference sequence). CDR3 residues: CASSLQTDPETQYF. CDR3 sequence (DNA): TGTGCCAGCAGCCTGCAGACAGACCCCGAGACCCAGTACTTC.

This clonotype was detected many times. The genes are TRBV28 and TRBJ1-5; D is undetermined. The CDR3 extends over 15 amino acids. Looked up from germline, CDR1 is MDHEN and CDR2 is SYDVKM. Trimming left V 5 bases short and J 3 bases short, with 14 bases between. CDR3 in amino acids: CASSPREAFNQPQHF. The CDR3 coding sequence is TGTGCCAGCAGTCCGCGAGAAGCCTTCAATCAGCCCCAGCATTTT.

The V and J genes are TRBV29-1 and TRBJ2-3; 7 bases fit TRBD2. V was clipped by 6 bases and J by 1 base; unmatched bases: 7. The CDR3 consists of 14 residues. Per the germline V gene, CDR1 is SQVTM and CDR2 is ANQGSEA. The CDR3 here is CSVGGDPGTDTQYF. CDR3 DNA sequence: TGCAGCGTGGGGGGGGACCCGGGCACAGATACGCAGTATTTT.

This clonotype was seen repeatedly, ten times or more. This rearrangement joins TRBV11-2 to TRBJ2-1, with 15 bases matching TRBD2. The CDR3 runs 20 residues. V shed 3 bases, J shed 2 bases, and the junction held 11 bases outside the gene matches. CDR1 is SGHAT, CDR2 FQNNGV, per germline. The CDR3 DNA is TGTGCCAGCAGCTTTAGTGGTGGACTAGCGGGGGGGCCGCCCTACAATGAGCAGTTCTTC. It codes for CASSFSGGLAGGPPYNEQFF.

This clonotype was observed a handful of times. This sequence joins TRBV20-1 and TRBJ2-3; 11 nucleotides line up with TRBD2. Germline V lookup: CDR1 DFQATT, CDR2 SNEGSKA (reference sequence). CDR3 size: 15 residues. V shed 5 bases, J shed 2 bases, and the junction held 6 bases outside the gene matches. The CDR3 DNA reads TGCAGTGCTCTTCCGGGACTAGCGGTCACAGATACGCAGTATTTT. It translates to CSALPGLAVTDTQYF.

The chain employs TRBV6-1 and TRBJ2-7, with 7 bases lining up with TRBD2. V lost 6 bases to trimming and J lost 6 bases; unmatched junction nucleotides: 8. CDR1 is MNHNS and CDR2 is SASEGT in the germline V gene. The CDR3 covers 13 residues. Here the CDR3 reads CASRMGGGGEQYF. The CDR3 DNA reads TGTGCCAGCAGGATGGGCGGGGGAGGCGAGCAGTACTTC.

This clonotype was seen at least ten times. The CDR3 region has the DNA TGTGCCAGCCGGGAGATTAACTATGGCTACACCTTC. This translates into CASREINYGYTF. The chain recombines TRBV6-6 with TRBJ1-2; D ambiguous. The germline gives CDR1 MNHNY, CDR2 SVGAGI (reference sequence). V was shortened by 8 bases and J by 1 base, with 8 bases between the two germline ends. The CDR3 is 12 amino acids.

This clonotype was seen a handful of times. The V call is TRBV7-9, the J call TRBJ1-4; 7 positions agree with TRBD1. Losses at the gene ends were 2 bases for V and 0 bases for J; bases not matched to a gene: 6. CDR3 size: 17 residues. The V gene's germline CDR1 is SEHNR and CDR2 FQNEAQ (reference sequence). Here the CDR3 DNA reads TGTGCCAGCAGCTTACCCGGACAGGCCCCAACTAATGAAAAACTGTTTTTT. It specifies CASSLPGQAPTNEKLFF.

This clonotype showed up just a few times. The chain has TRBV20-1 and TRBJ2-1; TRBD1 or TRBD2 may be the D gene (6 bases each). In germline, CDR1 is DFQATT, CDR2 SNEGSKA (reference sequence). Trimming pared 5 bases from V and 4 bases from J, leaving 12 bases between. The CDR3 extends over 13 amino acids. The CDR3 DNA is TGCAGTGCTCGGCCGGGGGCGTACAATGAGCAGTTCTTC. Its translation: CSARPGAYNEQFF.

The sample holds a few counts of this clonotype. This chain uses TRBV12-3 or TRBV12-4 with TRBJ1-4, with 7 bases aligning to TRBD1. The CDR3 is 15 residues long. The J segment lost 8 bases and the V segment lost 9 bases, leaving 15 bases of the junction unmatched. The CDR3 DNA is TGTGCCAGTAGGGGTGGAGACAGGGAAGTCGAAAAACTGTTTTTT. Residues: CASRGGDREVEKLFF.

The V call is TRBV10-3, the J call TRBJ2-4, with D perhaps TRBD1 or TRBD2 (5 bases each). V gave up 10 bases and J gave up 0 bases, with 22 bases separating them. Germline-derived CDR1 and CDR2 are ENHRY and SYGVKD. This CDR3 comprises 17 residues. The CDR3 bases are TGTGCCACCCAACCGGGACGGGAAATTTTAGCCAAAAACATTCAGTACTTC. This sequence encodes CATQPGREILAKNIQYF.

This clonotype has just a few counts. The rearrangement links TRBV6-5 to TRBJ2-3; TRBD2 matches 10 bases. The CDR3 has 12 residues. The junction had 0 bases not matched to a gene; V was cut back by 7 bases and J by 5 bases. Looked up from germline, CDR1 is MNHEY and CDR2 is SVGAGI. The CDR3 sequence: CASTSGRDTQYF. Here the CDR3 DNA reads TGTGCCAGCACTAGCGGGAGAGATACGCAGTATTTT.

This clonotype was seen a few times. The J gene is TRBJ1-1, the V gene TRBV2; maybe TRBD1 (5 bases). V dropped 10 bases and J dropped 7 bases, with 13 bases sitting between them. Germline CDR1 is SNHLY and CDR2 is FYNNEI. The CDR3 length is 11 residues. Here the CDR3 reads CATPGDGEAFF. CDR3 nucleotides: TGTGCCACCCCCGGGGACGGTGAAGCTTTCTTT.

V is TRBV27 and J is TRBJ2-3; D tentatively fits TRBD1 or TRBD2 (5 bases each). This CDR3 is 15 amino acids long. Germline CDR1 and CDR2: MNHEY and SMNVEV (reference sequence). V was cut by 5 bases and J by 3 bases, with 15 bases left in between. CDR3 DNA sequence: TGTGCCAGCAGTCCCAGGGCCCGAGGGACAGATACGCAGTATTTT. Translated: CASSPRARGTDTQYF.